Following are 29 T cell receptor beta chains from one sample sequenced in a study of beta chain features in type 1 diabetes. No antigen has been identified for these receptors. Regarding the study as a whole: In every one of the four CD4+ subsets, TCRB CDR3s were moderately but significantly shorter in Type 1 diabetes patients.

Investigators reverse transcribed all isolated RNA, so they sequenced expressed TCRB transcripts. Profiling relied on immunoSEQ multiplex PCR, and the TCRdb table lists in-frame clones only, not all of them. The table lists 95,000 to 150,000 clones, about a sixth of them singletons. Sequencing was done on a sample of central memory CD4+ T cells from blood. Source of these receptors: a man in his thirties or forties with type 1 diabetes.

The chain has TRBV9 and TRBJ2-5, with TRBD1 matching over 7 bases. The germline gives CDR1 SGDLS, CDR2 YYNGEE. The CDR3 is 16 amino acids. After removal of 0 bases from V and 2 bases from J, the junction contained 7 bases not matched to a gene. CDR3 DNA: TGTGCCAGCAGCGTAGTCTTAGGGACAGCACAAGAGACCCAGTACTTC. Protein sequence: CASSVVLGTAQETQYF.

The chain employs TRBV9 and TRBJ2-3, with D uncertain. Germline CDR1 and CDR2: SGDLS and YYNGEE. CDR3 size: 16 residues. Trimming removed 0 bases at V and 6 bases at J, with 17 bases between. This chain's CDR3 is CASSVGPTRTSDTQYF. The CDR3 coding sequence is TGTGCCAGCAGCGTAGGCCCCACTCGGACGTCGGATACGCAGTATTTT. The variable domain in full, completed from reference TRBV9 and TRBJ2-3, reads DSGVTQTPKHLITATGQRVTLRCSPRSGDLSVYWYQQSLDQGLQFLIQYYNGEERAKGNILERFSAQQFPDLHSELNLSSLELGDSALYFCASSVGPTRTSDTQYFGPGTRLTVL.

The CDR3 sequence: CASTINNQPQHF. The CDR3 coding sequence is TGTGCCAGCACCATAAACAATCAGCCCCAGCATTTT. The rearrangement joins TRBV28 to TRBJ1-5; D call uncertain. Germline CDR1 MDHEN, CDR2 SYDVKM. The CDR3 consists of 12 residues. V was pared by 7 bases and J by 3 bases, with 7 bases between.

CDR3 region: CASSSLRGRTSYEQYF. In DNA, the CDR3 is TGTGCCAGCAGCTCACTGCGGGGACGGACCTCCTACGAGCAGTACTTC. The chain is built from TRBV7-9 and TRBJ2-7, with a possible D match to TRBD2 (6 bases). Germline V gene data show CDR1 as SEHNR and CDR2 as FQNEAQ (reference sequence). The V and J ends lost 4 bases and 0 bases respectively, with 16 bases between them. The CDR3 has 16 residues.

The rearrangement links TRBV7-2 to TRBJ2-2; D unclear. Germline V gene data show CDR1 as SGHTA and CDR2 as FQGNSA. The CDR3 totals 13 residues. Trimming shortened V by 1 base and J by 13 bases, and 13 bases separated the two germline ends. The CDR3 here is CASSLVSKVGLFF. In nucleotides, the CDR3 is TGTGCCAGCAGCTTAGTATCGAAGGTGGGGCTGTTTTTT. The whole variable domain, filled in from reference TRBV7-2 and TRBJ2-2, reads GAGVSQSPSNKVTEKGKDVELRCDPISGHTALYWYRQSLGQGLEFLIYFQGNSAPDKSGLPSDRFSAERTGGSVSTLTIQRTQQEDSAVYLCASSLVSKVGLFFGEGSRLTVL.

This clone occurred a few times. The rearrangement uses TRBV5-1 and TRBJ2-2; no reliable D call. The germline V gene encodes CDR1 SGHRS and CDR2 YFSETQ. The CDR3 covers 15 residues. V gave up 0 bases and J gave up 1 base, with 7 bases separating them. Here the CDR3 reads CASSLDTENTGELFF. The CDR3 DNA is TGCGCCAGCAGCTTGGATACAGAGAACACCGGGGAGCTGTTTTTT.

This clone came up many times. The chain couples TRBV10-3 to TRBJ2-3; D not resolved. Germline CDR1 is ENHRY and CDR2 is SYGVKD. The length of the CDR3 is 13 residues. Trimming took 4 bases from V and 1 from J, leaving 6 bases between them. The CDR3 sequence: CAISVSGTDTQYF. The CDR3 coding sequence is TGTGCCATCAGTGTATCCGGCACAGATACGCAGTATTTT.

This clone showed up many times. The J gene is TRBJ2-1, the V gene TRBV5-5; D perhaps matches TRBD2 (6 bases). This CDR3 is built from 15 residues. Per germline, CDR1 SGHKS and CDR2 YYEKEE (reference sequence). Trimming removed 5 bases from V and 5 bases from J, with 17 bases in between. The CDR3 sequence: CASSSTRLVDNEQFF. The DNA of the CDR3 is TGTGCCAGCAGTTCGACGAGACTAGTGGACAATGAGCAGTTCTTC.

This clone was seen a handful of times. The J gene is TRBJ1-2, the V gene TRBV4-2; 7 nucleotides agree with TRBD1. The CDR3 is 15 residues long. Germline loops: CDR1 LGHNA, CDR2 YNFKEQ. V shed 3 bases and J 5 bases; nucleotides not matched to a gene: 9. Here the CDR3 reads CASSHRGGSDYGYTF. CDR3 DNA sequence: TGTGCCAGCAGCCACAGAGGGGGCTCAGATTATGGCTACACCTTC.

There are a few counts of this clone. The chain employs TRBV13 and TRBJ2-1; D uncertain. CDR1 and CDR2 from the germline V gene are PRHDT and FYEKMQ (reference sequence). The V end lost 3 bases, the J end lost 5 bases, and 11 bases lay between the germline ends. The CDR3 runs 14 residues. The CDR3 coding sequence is TGTGCCAGCAGCTTGTACGCCATGGACAATGAGCAGTTCTTC. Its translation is CASSLYAMDNEQFF. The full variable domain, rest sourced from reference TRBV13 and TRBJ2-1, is AAGVIQSPRHLIKEKRETATLKCYPIPRHDTVYWYQQGPGQDPQFLISFYEKMQSDKGSIPDRFSAQQFSDYHSELNMSSLELGDSALYFCASSLYAMDNEQFFGPGTRLTVL.

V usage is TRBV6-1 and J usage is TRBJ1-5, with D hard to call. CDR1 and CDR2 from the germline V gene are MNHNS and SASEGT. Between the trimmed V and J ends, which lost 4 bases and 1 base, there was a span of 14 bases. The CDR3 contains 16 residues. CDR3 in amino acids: CASSARPTPSNQPQHF. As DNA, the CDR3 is TGTGCCAGCAGTGCCAGACCTACGCCAAGCAATCAGCCCCAGCATTTT.

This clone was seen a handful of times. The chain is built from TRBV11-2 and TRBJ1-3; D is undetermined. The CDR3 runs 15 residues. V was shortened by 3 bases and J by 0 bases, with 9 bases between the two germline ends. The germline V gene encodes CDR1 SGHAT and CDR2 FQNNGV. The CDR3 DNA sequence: TGTGCCAGCAGCTTCGGTGGATTCTCTGGAAACACCATATATTTT. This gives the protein CASSFGGFSGNTIYF.

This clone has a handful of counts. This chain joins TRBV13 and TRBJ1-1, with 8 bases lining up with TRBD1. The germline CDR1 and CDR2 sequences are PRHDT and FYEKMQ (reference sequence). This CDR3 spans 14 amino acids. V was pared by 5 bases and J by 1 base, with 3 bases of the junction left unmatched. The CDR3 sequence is CASSRDRPNTEAFF. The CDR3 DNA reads TGTGCCAGCAGCCGGGACAGGCCGAACACTGAAGCTTTCTTT.

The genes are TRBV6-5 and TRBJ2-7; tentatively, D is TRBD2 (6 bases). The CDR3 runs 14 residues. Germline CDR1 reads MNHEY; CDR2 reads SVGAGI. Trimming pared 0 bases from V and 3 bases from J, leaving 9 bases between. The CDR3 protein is CASSYSRGIYEQYF. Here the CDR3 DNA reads TGTGCCAGCAGTTACTCGCGGGGCATCTACGAGCAGTACTTC.

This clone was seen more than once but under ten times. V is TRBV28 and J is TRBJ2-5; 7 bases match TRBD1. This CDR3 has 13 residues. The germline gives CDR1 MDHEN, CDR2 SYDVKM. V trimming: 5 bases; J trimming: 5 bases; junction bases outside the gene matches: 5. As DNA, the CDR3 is TGTGCCAGCAGTGGCGGCAGGGGGGAGACCCAGTACTTC. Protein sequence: CASSGGRGETQYF.

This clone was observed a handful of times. The CDR3 region is CSAERGDSSYNEQFF. The CDR3 DNA sequence: TGCAGCGCCGAAAGAGGGGACAGCTCCTACAATGAGCAGTTCTTC. The gene calls are TRBV29-1 and TRBJ2-1; 7 nucleotides agree with TRBD1. The germline gives CDR1 SQVTM, CDR2 ANQGSEA. Unmatched junction bases numbered 9, after V lost 7 bases and J lost 0 bases. The length of the CDR3 is 15 residues.

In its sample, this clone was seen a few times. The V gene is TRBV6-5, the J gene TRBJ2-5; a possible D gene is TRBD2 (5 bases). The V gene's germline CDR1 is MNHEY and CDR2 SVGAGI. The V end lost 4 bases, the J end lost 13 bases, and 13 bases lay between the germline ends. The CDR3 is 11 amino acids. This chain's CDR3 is CASSSTWEWYF. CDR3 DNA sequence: TGTGCCAGCAGTTCGACTTGGGAGTGGTACTTC.

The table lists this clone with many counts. CDR3 sequence: CASSVRGTSDSPLHF. The CDR3 bases are TGTGCCAGCAGCGTACGGGGGACAAGCGATTCACCCCTCCACTTT. This chain links TRBV9 with TRBJ1-6; a possible D gene is TRBD1 (6 bases). CDR1 and CDR2 from the germline V gene are SGDLS and YYNGEE. Trimming removed 1 base from V and 8 bases from J, with 13 bases in between. The CDR3 extends over 15 amino acids.

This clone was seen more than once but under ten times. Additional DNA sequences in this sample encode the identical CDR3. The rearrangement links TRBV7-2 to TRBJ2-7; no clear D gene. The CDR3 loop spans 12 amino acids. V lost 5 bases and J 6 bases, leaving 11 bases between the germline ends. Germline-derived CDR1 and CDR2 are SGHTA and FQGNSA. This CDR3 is CASSPLEREQYF. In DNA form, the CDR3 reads TGTGCCAGCAGCCCCCTCGAGCGCGAGCAGTACTTC.

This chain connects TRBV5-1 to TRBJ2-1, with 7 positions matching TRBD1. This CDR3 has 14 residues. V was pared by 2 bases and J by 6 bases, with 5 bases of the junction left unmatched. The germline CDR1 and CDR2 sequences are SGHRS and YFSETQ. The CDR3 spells CASSLDRASNEQFF. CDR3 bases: TGCGCCAGCAGCTTAGACAGGGCCTCCAATGAGCAGTTCTTC. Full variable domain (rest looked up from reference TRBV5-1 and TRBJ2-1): KAGVTQTPRYLIKTRGQQVTLSCSPISGHRSVSWYQQTPGQGLQFLFEYFSETQRNKGNFPGRFSGRQFSNSRSEMNVSTLELGDSALYLCASSLDRASNEQFFGPGTRLTVL.

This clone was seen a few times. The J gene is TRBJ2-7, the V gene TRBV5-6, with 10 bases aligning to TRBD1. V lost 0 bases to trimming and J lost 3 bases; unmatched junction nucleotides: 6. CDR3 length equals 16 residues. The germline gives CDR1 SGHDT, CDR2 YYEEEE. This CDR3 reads CASSLAPGQGRYEQYF. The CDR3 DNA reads TGTGCCAGCAGCTTGGCCCCGGGACAGGGGCGCTACGAGCAGTACTTC.

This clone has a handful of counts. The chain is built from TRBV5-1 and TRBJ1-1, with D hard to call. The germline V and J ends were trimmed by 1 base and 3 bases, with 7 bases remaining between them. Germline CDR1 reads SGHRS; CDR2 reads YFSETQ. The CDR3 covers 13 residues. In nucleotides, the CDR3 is TGCGCCAGCAGCTTGTCGACCGACACTGAAGCTTTCTTT. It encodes CASSLSTDTEAFF. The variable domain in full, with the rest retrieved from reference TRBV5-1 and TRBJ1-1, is KAGVTQTPRYLIKTRGQQVTLSCSPISGHRSVSWYQQTPGQGLQFLFEYFSETQRNKGNFPGRFSGRQFSNSRSEMNVSTLELGDSALYLCASSLSTDTEAFFGQGTRLTVV.

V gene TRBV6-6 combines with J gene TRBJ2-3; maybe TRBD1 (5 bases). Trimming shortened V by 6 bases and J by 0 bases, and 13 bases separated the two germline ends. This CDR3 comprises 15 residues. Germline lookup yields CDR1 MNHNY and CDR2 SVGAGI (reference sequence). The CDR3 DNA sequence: TGTGCCAGCAGCCCTACAGGACCTAGCACAGATACGCAGTATTTT. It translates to CASSPTGPSTDTQYF.

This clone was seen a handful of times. The CDR3 coding sequence is TGTGCCAGCAGCTTAGAAGGGACTAGCGGTTACAATGAGCAGTTCTTC. It codes for CASSLEGTSGYNEQFF. The chain carries TRBV7-2 and TRBJ2-1, with TRBD2 matching 11 bases. Germline V gene sequence: CDR1 SGHTA, CDR2 FQGNSA. The CDR3 runs to 16 residues. Trimming cost V 1 base and J 4 bases; bases outside gene matches: 3.

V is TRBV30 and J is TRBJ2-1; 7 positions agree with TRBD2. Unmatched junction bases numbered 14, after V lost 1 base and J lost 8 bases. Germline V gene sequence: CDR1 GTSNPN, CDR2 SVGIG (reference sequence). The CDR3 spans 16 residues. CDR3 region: CAWSGKGLGIGDEQFF. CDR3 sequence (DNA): TGTGCCTGGAGTGGTAAAGGACTAGGTATTGGGGATGAGCAGTTCTTC.

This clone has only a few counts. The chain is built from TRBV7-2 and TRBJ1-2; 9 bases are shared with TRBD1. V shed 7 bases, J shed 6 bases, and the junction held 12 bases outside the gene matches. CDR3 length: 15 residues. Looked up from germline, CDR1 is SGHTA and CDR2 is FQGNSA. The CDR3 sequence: CASTPSGQGSNGYTF. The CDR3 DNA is TGTGCCAGCACCCCGTCTGGACAGGGGTCGAATGGCTACACCTTC.

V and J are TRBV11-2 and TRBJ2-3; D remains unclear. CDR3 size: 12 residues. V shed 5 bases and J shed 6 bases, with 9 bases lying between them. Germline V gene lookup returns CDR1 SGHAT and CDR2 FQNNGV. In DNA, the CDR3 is TGTGCCAGCAGCAACTATGGGGATACGCAGTATTTT. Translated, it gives CASSNYGDTQYF.

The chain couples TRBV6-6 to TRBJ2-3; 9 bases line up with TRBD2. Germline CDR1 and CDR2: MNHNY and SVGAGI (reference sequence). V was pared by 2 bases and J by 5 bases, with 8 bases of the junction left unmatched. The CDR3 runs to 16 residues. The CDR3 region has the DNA TGTGCCAGCAGTTACCCTTTAGCGGGGGTTGAAGATACGCAGTATTTT. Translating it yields CASSYPLAGVEDTQYF.

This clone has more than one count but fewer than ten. The CDR3 DNA reads as TGTGCCTGGAGTACCATGGGGTACTCCTACGAGCAGTACTTC. Translation gives CAWSTMGYSYEQYF. This rearrangement joins TRBV30 to TRBJ2-7; D ambiguous. There are 14 residues in the CDR3. V dropped 2 bases and J dropped 0 bases, with 11 bases sitting between them. Germline lookup yields CDR1 GTSNPN and CDR2 SVGIG (reference sequence).